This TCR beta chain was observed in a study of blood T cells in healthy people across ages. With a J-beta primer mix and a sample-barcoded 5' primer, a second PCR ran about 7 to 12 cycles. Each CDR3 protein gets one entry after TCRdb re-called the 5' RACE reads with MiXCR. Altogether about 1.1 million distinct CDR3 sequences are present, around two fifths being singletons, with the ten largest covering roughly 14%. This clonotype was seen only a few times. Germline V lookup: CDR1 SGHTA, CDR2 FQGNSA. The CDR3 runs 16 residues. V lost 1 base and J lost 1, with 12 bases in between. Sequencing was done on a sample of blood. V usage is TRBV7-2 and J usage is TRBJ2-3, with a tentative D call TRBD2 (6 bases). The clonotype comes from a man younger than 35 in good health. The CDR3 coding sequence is TGTGCCAGCAGCTTAGACTCGGCTAGCGGCACAGATACGCAGTATTTT. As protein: CASSLDSASGTDTQYF.